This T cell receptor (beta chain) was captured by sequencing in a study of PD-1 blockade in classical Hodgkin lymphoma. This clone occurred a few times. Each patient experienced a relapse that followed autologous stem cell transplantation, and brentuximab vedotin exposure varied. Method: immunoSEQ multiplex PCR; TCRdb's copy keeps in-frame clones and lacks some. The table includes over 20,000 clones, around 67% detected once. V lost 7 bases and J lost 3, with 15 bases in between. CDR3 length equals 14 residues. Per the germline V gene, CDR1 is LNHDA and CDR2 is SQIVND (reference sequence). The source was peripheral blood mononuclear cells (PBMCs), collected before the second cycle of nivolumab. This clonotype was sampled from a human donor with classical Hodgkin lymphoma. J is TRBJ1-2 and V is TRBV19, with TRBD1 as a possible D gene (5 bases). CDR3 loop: CASINPGVDYGYTF. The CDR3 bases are TGTGCCAGTATCAATCCGGGGGTCGACTATGGCTACACCTTC.